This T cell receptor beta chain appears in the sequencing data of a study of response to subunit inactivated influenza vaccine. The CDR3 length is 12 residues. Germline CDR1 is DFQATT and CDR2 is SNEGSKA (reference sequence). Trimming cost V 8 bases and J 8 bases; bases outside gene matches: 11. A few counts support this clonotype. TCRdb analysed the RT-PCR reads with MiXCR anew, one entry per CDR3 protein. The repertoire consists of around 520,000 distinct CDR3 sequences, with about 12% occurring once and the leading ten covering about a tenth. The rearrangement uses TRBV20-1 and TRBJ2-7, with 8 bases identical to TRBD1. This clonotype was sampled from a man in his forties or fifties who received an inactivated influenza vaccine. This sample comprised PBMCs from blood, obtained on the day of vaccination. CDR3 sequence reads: CSLGQGANKQYF. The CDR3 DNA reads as TGCAGTCTGGGCCAGGGGGCCAACAAGCAGTACTTC.